The clone carrying this T cell receptor beta chain has a single count. The sample is drawn from a study of blood T cell repertoires in COVID-19. The wider study: COVID-19 samples from acute and convalescent phases originated in the United States, Italy and Spain. From T cells, B-cell-depleted T cells, or PBMCs came the material, which was cDNA or gDNA.

Between the trimmed V and J ends, which lost 5 bases and 1 base, there was a span of 14 bases. Looked up from germline, CDR1 is SEHNR and CDR2 is FQNEAQ (reference sequence). CDR3 length: 15 amino acids. In the source study's methods: Reference gene primers were amplified, and this amplification served to estimate nucleated cell counts. Libraries were prepared by immunoSEQ multiplex PCR; TCRdb keeps only in-frame clonotypes and omits some of them. The V and J calls and clone size were taken over from that table, and D and trimming were inferred from the DNA. This sample has 190,000 or so clones, with more than 85% found just once.

Sequencing used peripheral blood. J is TRBJ1-2 and V is TRBV7-9; weak D call: TRBD1 (6 bases). The clonotype originates from a man aged 40-50 years with active or convalescent COVID-19. The CDR3 here is CASSPSGVGNYGYTF. The CDR3, as DNA: TGTGCCAGCAGCCCTTCAGGGGTGGGTAACTATGGCTACACCTTC.